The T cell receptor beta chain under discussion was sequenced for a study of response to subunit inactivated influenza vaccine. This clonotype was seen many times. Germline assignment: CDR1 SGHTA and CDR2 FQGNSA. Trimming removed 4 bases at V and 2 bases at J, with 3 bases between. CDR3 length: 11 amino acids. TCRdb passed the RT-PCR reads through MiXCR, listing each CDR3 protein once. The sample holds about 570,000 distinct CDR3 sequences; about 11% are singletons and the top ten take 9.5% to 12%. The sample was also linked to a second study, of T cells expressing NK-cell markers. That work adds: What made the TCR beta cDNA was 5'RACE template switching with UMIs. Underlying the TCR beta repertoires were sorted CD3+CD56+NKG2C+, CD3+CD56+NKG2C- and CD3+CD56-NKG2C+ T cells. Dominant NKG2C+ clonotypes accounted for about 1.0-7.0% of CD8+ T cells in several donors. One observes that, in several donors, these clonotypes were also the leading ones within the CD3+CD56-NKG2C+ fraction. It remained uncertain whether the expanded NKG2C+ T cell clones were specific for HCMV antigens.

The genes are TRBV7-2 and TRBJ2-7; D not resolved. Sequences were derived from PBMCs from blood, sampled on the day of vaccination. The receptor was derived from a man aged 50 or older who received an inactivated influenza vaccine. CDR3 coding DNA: TGTGCCAGCAGCTCCGCCTACGAGCAGTACTTC. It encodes CASSSAYEQYF. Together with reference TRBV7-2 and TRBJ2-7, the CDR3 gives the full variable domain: GAGVSQSPSNKVTEKGKDVELRCDPISGHTALYWYRQSLGQGLEFLIYFQGNSAPDKSGLPSDRFSAERTGGSVSTLTIQRTQQEDSAVYLCASSSAYEQYFGPGTRLTVT.